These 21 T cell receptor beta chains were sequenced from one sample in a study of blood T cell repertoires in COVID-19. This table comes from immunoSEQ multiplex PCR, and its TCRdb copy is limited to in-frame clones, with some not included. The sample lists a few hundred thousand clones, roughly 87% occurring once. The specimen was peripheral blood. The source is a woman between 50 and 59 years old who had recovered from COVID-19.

CDR3 sequence reads: CASSQDQRSRNQPQHF. CDR3 coding DNA: TGTGCCAGCAGCCAAGATCAAAGGTCCAGGAATCAGCCCCAGCATTTT. This chain connects TRBV3-1 (or the pseudogene TRBV3-2) to TRBJ1-5, with unresolved D. The CDR3 has 16 amino acids. The germline V and J ends were trimmed by 0 bases and 4 bases, with 13 bases remaining between them. Germline values: CDR1 LGHDT, CDR2 YNNKEL (reference sequence).

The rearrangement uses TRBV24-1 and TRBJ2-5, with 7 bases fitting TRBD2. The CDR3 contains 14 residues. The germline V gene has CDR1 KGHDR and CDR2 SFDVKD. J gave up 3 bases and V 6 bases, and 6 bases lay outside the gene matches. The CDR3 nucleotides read TGTGCCACCAGTCACCCGGGGGGAAAAGAGACCCAGTACTTC. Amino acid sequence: CATSHPGGKETQYF.

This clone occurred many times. The DNA of the CDR3 is TGTGCCATCAGTGGACAGGGATCGAACACTGAAGCTTTCTTT. Protein sequence: CAISGQGSNTEAFF. The V gene is TRBV10-3, the J gene TRBJ1-1; 7 bases fit TRBD1. The CDR3 totals 14 residues. Germline V gene lookup returns CDR1 ENHRY and CDR2 SYGVKD. Trimming cost V 4 bases and J 1 base; bases outside gene matches: 3.

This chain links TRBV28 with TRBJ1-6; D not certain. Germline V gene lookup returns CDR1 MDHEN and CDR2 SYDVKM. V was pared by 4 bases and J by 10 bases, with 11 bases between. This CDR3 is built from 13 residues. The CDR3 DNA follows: TGTGCCAGCAGTTGGCGCGGCGAGTCACCCCTCCACTTT. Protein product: CASSWRGESPLHF.

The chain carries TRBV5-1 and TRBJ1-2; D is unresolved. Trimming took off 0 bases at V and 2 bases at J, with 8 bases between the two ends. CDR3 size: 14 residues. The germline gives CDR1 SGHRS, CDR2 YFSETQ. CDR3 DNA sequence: TGCGCCAGCAGCTTGGACAGCTTAAACTATGGCTACACCTTC. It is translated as CASSLDSLNYGYTF.

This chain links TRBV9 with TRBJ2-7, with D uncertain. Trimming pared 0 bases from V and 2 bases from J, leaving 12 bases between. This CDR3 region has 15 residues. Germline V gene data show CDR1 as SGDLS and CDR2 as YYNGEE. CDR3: CASSVGWAPTYEQYF. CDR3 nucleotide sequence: TGTGCCAGCAGCGTAGGGTGGGCCCCGACCTACGAGCAGTACTTC. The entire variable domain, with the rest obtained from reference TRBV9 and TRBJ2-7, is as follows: DSGVTQTPKHLITATGQRVTLRCSPRSGDLSVYWYQQSLDQGLQFLIQYYNGEERAKGNILERFSAQQFPDLHSELNLSSLELGDSALYFCASSVGWAPTYEQYFGPGTRLTVT.

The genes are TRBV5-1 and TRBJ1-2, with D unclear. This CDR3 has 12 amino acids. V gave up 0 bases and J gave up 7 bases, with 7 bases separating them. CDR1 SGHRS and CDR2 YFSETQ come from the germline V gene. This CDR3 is CASSLESGGYTF. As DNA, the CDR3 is TGCGCCAGCAGCTTGGAGAGCGGTGGCTACACCTTC. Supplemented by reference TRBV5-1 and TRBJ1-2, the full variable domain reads KAGVTQTPRYLIKTRGQQVTLSCSPISGHRSVSWYQQTPGQGLQFLFEYFSETQRNKGNFPGRFSGRQFSNSRSEMNVSTLELGDSALYLCASSLESGGYTFGSGTRLTVV.

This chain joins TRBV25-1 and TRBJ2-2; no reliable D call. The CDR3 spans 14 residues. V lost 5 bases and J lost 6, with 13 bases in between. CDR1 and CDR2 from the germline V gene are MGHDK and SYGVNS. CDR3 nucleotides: TGTGCCAGCAGTCCGCCGCGCCCTCCCGGGGAGCTGTTTTTT. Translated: CASSPPRPPGELFF.

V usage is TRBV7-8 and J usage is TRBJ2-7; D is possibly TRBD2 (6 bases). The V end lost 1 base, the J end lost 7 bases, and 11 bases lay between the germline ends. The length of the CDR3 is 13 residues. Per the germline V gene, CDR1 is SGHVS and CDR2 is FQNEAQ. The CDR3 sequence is CASSLVVRGEQYF. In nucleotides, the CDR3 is TGTGCCAGCAGCTTAGTAGTCCGGGGGGAGCAGTACTTC. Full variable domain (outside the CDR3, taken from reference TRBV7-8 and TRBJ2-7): GAGVSQSPRYKVAKRGQDVALRCDPISGHVSLFWYQQALGQGPEFLTYFQNEAQLDKSGLPSDRFFAERPEGSVSTLKIQRTQQEDSAVYLCASSLVVRGEQYFGPGTRLTVT.

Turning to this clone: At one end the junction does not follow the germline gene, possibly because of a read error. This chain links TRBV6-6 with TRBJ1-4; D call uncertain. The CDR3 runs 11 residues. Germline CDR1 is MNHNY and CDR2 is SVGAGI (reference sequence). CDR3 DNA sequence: TGTGCCAGCCGCCAGAATGAACAACTGTTTTTT. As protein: CASRQNEQLFF.

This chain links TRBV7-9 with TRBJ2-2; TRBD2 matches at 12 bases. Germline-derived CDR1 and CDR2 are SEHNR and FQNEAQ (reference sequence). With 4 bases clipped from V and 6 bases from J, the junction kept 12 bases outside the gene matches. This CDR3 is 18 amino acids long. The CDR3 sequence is CASSSGLAGTFTAGELFF. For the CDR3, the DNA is TGTGCCAGCAGCTCCGGACTAGCGGGGACTTTTACCGCCGGGGAGCTGTTTTTT.

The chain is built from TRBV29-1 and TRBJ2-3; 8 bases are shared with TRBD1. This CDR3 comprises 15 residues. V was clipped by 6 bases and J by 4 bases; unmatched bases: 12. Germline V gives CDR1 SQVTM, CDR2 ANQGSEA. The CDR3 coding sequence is TGCAGCGTCGAACGTACAGGGGGAAACGCAGATACGCAGTATTTT. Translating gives CSVERTGGNADTQYF.

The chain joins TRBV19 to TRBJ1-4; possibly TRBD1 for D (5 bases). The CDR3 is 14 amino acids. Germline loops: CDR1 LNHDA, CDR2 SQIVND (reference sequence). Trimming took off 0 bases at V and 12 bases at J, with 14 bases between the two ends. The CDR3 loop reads CASSIEGTPLELFF. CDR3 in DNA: TGTGCCAGTAGTATAGAGGGGACTCCCTTGGAACTGTTTTTT.

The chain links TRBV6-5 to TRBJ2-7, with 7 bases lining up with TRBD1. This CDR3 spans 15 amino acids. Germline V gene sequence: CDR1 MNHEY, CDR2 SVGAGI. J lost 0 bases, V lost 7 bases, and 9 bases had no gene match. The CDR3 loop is CASKKGAGSSYEQYF. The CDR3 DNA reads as TGTGCCAGCAAGAAGGGGGCAGGGAGCTCCTACGAGCAGTACTTC.

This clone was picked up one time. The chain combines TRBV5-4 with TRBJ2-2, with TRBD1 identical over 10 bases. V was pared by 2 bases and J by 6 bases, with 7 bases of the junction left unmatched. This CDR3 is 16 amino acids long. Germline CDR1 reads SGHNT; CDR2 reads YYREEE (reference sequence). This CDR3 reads CASSLRQGAVSGELFF. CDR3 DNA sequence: TGTGCCAGCAGCTTAAGACAGGGGGCGGTTTCCGGGGAGCTGTTTTTT. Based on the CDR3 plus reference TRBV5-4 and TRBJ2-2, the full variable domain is ETGVTQSPTHLIKTRGQQVTLRCSSQSGHNTVSWYQQALGQGPQFIFQYYREEENGRGNFPPRFSGLQFPNYSSELNVNALELDDSALYLCASSLRQGAVSGELFFGEGSRLTVL.

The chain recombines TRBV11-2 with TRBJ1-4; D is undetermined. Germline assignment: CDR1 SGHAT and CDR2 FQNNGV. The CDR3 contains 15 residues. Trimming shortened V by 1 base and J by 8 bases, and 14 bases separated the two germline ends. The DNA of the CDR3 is TGTGCCAGCAGCTTAGGCCTCGTCGGTCGAGAAAAACTGTTTTTT. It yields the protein CASSLGLVGREKLFF.

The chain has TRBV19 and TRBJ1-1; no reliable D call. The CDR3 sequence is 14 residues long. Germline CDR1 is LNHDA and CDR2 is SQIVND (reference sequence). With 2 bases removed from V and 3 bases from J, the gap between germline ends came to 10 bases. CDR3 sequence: CASSISVGDTEAFF. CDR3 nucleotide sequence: TGTGCCAGTAGTATATCGGTCGGGGACACTGAAGCTTTCTTT.

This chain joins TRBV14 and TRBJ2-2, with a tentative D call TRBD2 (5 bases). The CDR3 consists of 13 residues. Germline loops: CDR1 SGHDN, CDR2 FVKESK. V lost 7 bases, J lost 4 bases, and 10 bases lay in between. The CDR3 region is CASTGLLTGELFF. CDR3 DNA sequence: TGTGCCAGCACGGGATTACTCACCGGGGAGCTGTTTTTT.

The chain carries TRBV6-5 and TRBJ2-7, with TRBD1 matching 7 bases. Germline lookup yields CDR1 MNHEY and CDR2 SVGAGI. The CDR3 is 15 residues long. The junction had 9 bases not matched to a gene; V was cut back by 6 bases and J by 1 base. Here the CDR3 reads CASSKYAGGSYEQYF. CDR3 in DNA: TGTGCCAGCAGCAAGTACGCAGGGGGTTCCTACGAGCAGTACTTC.

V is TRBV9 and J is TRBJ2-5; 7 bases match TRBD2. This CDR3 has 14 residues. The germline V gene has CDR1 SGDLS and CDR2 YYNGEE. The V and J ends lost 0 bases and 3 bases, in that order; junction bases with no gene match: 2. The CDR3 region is CASSVGGSKETQYF. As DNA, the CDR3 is TGTGCCAGCAGCGTAGGCGGGAGTAAAGAGACCCAGTACTTC.

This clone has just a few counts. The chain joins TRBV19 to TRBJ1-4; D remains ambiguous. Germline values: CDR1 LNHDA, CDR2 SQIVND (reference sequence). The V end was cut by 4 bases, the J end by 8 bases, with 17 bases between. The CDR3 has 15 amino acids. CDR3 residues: CASSTPLPEVEKLFF. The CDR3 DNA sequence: TGTGCCAGTAGTACCCCCCTCCCAGAGGTGGAAAAACTGTTTTTT.